These T cell receptor beta chains were read from a single sample in a study of control samples from healthy donors and cancer patients. The assay was immunoSEQ multiplex PCR, and TCRdb's table has in-frame clones only and misses some. The sample has 140,000 to 150,000 clones; around 86% are singletons. What was sequenced was blood. Every receptor here comes from a man aged 30 to 45 in good health. Both conserved end residues are part of each CDR3. Each record gives: CDR3 protein, CDR3 DNA, clone size, J gene, D gene, CDR3 length, V gene. A D gene is named only where the DNA matches it firmly. Clone size is given for some rows only: seen once, a few or many times, or a class if the clone is expanded.

cdr3_aa: CASSPSGTTHGEQYF; cdr3_nt: TGTGCCAGCAGCCCCAGTGGGACCACGCATGGCGAGCAGTACTTC; clone_size: NA; j_call: TRBJ2-7; d_call: NA; cdr3_length: 15; v_call: TRBV11-2
cdr3_aa: CASSLNTGGGQPQHF; cdr3_nt: TGTGCCAGCAGCTTGAACACAGGGGGAGGCCAGCCCCAGCATTTT; clone_size: NA; j_call: TRBJ1-5; d_call: TRBD1; cdr3_length: 15; v_call: TRBV6-2/TRBV6-3
cdr3_aa: CASSYGGQGKWTIYF; cdr3_nt: TGTGCCAGCAGTTACGGAGGTCAGGGGAAATGGACCATATATTTT; clone_size: NA; j_call: TRBJ1-3; d_call: NA; cdr3_length: 15; v_call: TRBV6-5
cdr3_aa: CASSEDSNTDTQYF; cdr3_nt: TGTGCCAGCAGTGAGGACAGTAACACAGATACGCAGTATTTT; clone_size: NA; j_call: TRBJ2-3; d_call: NA; cdr3_length: 14; v_call: TRBV6-1
cdr3_aa: CASSGGQGKAGANVLTF; cdr3_nt: TGTGCCAGCAGTGGCGGACAGGGGAAAGCTGGGGCCAACGTCCTGACTTTC; clone_size: NA; j_call: TRBJ2-6; d_call: TRBD1; cdr3_length: 17; v_call: TRBV27
cdr3_aa: CSVEGQTKNIQYF; cdr3_nt: TGCAGCGTCGAGGGACAGACCAAAAACATTCAGTACTTC; clone_size: NA; j_call: TRBJ2-4; d_call: TRBD1; cdr3_length: 13; v_call: TRBV29-1
cdr3_aa: CASSYSATNTIYF; cdr3_nt: TGTGCCAGCAGTTACTCAGCTACCAACACCATATATTTT; clone_size: NA; j_call: TRBJ1-3; d_call: NA; cdr3_length: 13; v_call: TRBV6-5
cdr3_aa: CASSLPQGAGAPLHF; cdr3_nt: TGTGCCAGCAGCTTACCACAGGGGGCCGGGGCCCCACTCCACTTT; clone_size: NA; j_call: TRBJ1-6; d_call: TRBD1; cdr3_length: 15; v_call: TRBV7-2
cdr3_aa: CASRALMDYGYTF; cdr3_nt: TGTGCCAGCCGCGCCCTGATGGACTATGGCTACACCTTC; clone_size: NA; j_call: TRBJ1-2; d_call: NA; cdr3_length: 13; v_call: TRBV6-5
cdr3_aa: CASSLVAKSTDTQYF; cdr3_nt: TGTGCCAGCAGCCTTGTGGCGAAAAGCACAGATACGCAGTATTTT; clone_size: NA; j_call: TRBJ2-3; d_call: NA; cdr3_length: 15; v_call: TRBV7-2
cdr3_aa: CASSYGTSGKYEQYF; cdr3_nt: TGTGCCAGCAGTTACGGGACTAGCGGAAAATACGAGCAGTACTTC; clone_size: once; j_call: TRBJ2-7; d_call: TRBD2; cdr3_length: 15; v_call: TRBV6-5
cdr3_aa: CASTKIWDGRGRTEAFF; cdr3_nt: TGCGCCAGCACCAAGATCTGGGACGGCCGGGGAAGGACTGAAGCTTTCTTT; clone_size: NA; j_call: TRBJ1-1; d_call: NA; cdr3_length: 17; v_call: TRBV4-3
cdr3_aa: CASSKGINQPQHF; cdr3_nt: TGCGCCAGCAGCAAGGGTATCAATCAGCCCCAGCATTTT; clone_size: NA; j_call: TRBJ1-5; d_call: NA; cdr3_length: 13; v_call: TRBV5-1
cdr3_aa: CASSENSGQGYEQFF; cdr3_nt: TGTGCCAGCAGTGAAAATTCGGGACAGGGCTATGAGCAGTTCTTC; clone_size: NA; j_call: TRBJ2-1; d_call: TRBD1; cdr3_length: 15; v_call: TRBV2
cdr3_aa: CATTDRGNQPQHF; cdr3_nt: TGTGCCACCACGGACAGGGGCAATCAGCCCCAGCATTTT; clone_size: once; j_call: TRBJ1-5; d_call: TRBD1; cdr3_length: 13; v_call: TRBV15
cdr3_aa: CASTKASFNEQFF; cdr3_nt: TGTGCCAGCACGAAGGCCAGCTTCAATGAGCAGTTCTTC; clone_size: NA; j_call: TRBJ2-1; d_call: NA; cdr3_length: 13; v_call: TRBV12-3/TRBV12-4
cdr3_aa: CASRMWAGGGQETQYF; cdr3_nt: TGTGCCAGCAGGATGTGGGCGGGAGGGGGTCAAGAGACCCAGTACTTC; clone_size: few; j_call: TRBJ2-5; d_call: TRBD2; cdr3_length: 16; v_call: TRBV7-2
cdr3_aa: CASSLQPGSVTDTQYF; cdr3_nt: TGTGCCAGCAGTTTACAGCCAGGGAGTGTAACAGATACGCAGTATTTT; clone_size: NA; j_call: TRBJ2-3; d_call: NA; cdr3_length: 16; v_call: TRBV27
cdr3_aa: CASSFGPNTGELFF; cdr3_nt: TGTGCCAGCAGCTTTGGCCCGAACACCGGGGAGCTGTTTTTT; clone_size: NA; j_call: TRBJ2-2; d_call: NA; cdr3_length: 14; v_call: TRBV7-2
cdr3_aa: CAWAYPAVGQPQHF; cdr3_nt: TGTGCCTGGGCTTACCCAGCGGTGGGGCAGCCCCAGCATTTT; clone_size: NA; j_call: TRBJ1-5; d_call: NA; cdr3_length: 14; v_call: TRBV30
cdr3_aa: CSAGTGNEPQHF; cdr3_nt: TGCAGCGCCGGGACAGGGAACGAGCCCCAGCATTTT; clone_size: NA; j_call: TRBJ1-5; d_call: TRBD1; cdr3_length: 12; v_call: TRBV29-1
cdr3_aa: CASSQDRPLNYGYTF; cdr3_nt: TGTGCCAGCAGCCAAGATCGACCGCTCAACTATGGCTACACCTTC; clone_size: NA; j_call: TRBJ1-2; d_call: NA; cdr3_length: 15; v_call: TRBV3-1/TRBV3-2
cdr3_aa: CASSLNPPGYYEQYF; cdr3_nt: TGTGCCAGCAGCTTAAACCCCCCAGGATACTACGAGCAGTACTTC; clone_size: once; j_call: TRBJ2-7; d_call: NA; cdr3_length: 15; v_call: TRBV13
cdr3_aa: CAWSGSRYGYTF; cdr3_nt: TGTGCCTGGAGTGGCAGTAGGTATGGCTACACCTTC; clone_size: NA; j_call: TRBJ1-2; d_call: NA; cdr3_length: 12; v_call: TRBV30
cdr3_aa: CASSENADSTGELFF; cdr3_nt: TGTGCCAGCAGTGAAAATGCCGACAGCACCGGGGAGCTGTTTTTT; clone_size: NA; j_call: TRBJ2-2; d_call: NA; cdr3_length: 15; v_call: TRBV6-1
cdr3_aa: CASSHLLNQPQHF; cdr3_nt: TGCGCCAGCAGCCATTTACTGAATCAGCCCCAGCATTTT; clone_size: NA; j_call: TRBJ1-5; d_call: NA; cdr3_length: 13; v_call: TRBV4-3
cdr3_aa: CASSVDGQGGLEQYF; cdr3_nt: TGTGCCAGCAGCGTAGACGGGCAGGGAGGTCTCGAGCAGTACTTC; clone_size: NA; j_call: TRBJ2-7; d_call: NA; cdr3_length: 15; v_call: TRBV9
cdr3_aa: CASSPSEGKQYF; cdr3_nt: TGTGCCAGCAGCCCTTCGGAAGGGAAGCAGTACTTC; clone_size: NA; j_call: TRBJ2-7; d_call: NA; cdr3_length: 12; v_call: TRBV7-9
cdr3_aa: CASSSLTGGASEQYF; cdr3_nt: TGTGCCAGCAGTTCCTTGACAGGGGGCGCGTCCGAGCAGTACTTC; clone_size: NA; j_call: TRBJ2-7; d_call: TRBD1; cdr3_length: 15; v_call: TRBV6-2/TRBV6-3
cdr3_aa: CASSLSNAGYRTDTQYF; cdr3_nt: TGTGCCAGCAGCCTTAGCAATGCGGGTTACCGCACAGATACGCAGTATTTT; clone_size: NA; j_call: TRBJ2-3; d_call: NA; cdr3_length: 17; v_call: TRBV11-2
cdr3_aa: CASSYLPRTGSTEAFF; cdr3_nt: TGTGCCAGCAGTTATCTACCCAGGACAGGGAGTACTGAAGCTTTCTTT; clone_size: NA; j_call: TRBJ1-1; d_call: TRBD1; cdr3_length: 16; v_call: TRBV6-5
cdr3_aa: CASSIALGGGQPQHF; cdr3_nt: TGTGCCAGTAGTATAGCTCTGGGGGGCGGACAGCCCCAGCATTTT; clone_size: NA; j_call: TRBJ1-5; d_call: NA; cdr3_length: 15; v_call: TRBV19
cdr3_aa: CASSPPGGGYGYGYTF; cdr3_nt: TGTGCCAGCAGTCCCCCTGGGGGAGGGTATGGTTATGGCTACACCTTC; clone_size: once; j_call: TRBJ1-2; d_call: NA; cdr3_length: 16; v_call: TRBV7-2
cdr3_aa: CASSLARSYEQYF; cdr3_nt: TGTGCCAGCAGCTTAGCGCGCTCCTACGAGCAGTACTTC; clone_size: once; j_call: TRBJ2-7; d_call: NA; cdr3_length: 13; v_call: TRBV7-2
cdr3_aa: CASSPLNTEAFF; cdr3_nt: TGTGCCAGCAGCCCCCTGAACACTGAAGCTTTCTTT; clone_size: NA; j_call: TRBJ1-1; d_call: NA; cdr3_length: 12; v_call: TRBV12-3/TRBV12-4
cdr3_aa: CASSVRYRTQETQYF; cdr3_nt: TGTGCCAGCAGCGTCAGGTACAGGACTCAAGAGACCCAGTACTTC; clone_size: NA; j_call: TRBJ2-5; d_call: NA; cdr3_length: 15; v_call: TRBV7-6
cdr3_aa: CASSDRRGMETQYF; cdr3_nt: TGTGCCAGCAGCGACCGGCGGGGTATGGAGACCCAGTACTTC; clone_size: NA; j_call: TRBJ2-5; d_call: NA; cdr3_length: 14; v_call: TRBV7-9
cdr3_aa: CASSRDEISSYEQYF; cdr3_nt: TGTGCCAGCAGCCGGGACGAGATAAGCTCCTACGAGCAGTACTTC; clone_size: NA; j_call: TRBJ2-7; d_call: NA; cdr3_length: 15; v_call: TRBV7-2
cdr3_aa: CAWGAGNTEAFF; cdr3_nt: TGTGCCTGGGGGGCCGGGAACACTGAAGCTTTCTTT; clone_size: NA; j_call: TRBJ1-1; d_call: NA; cdr3_length: 12; v_call: TRBV30
cdr3_aa: CASSLTGGPTDTQYF; cdr3_nt: TGCGCCAGCAGCTTAACGGGAGGGCCCACAGATACGCAGTATTTT; clone_size: NA; j_call: TRBJ2-3; d_call: TRBD2; cdr3_length: 15; v_call: TRBV5-1
cdr3_aa: CASSQANRNTEAFF; cdr3_nt: TGCGCCAGCAGCCAAGCCAATCGGAACACTGAAGCTTTCTTT; clone_size: once; j_call: TRBJ1-1; d_call: NA; cdr3_length: 14; v_call: TRBV4-3
cdr3_aa: CATSRGAHVNTIYF; cdr3_nt: TGTGCCACCAGCAGAGGGGCCCACGTAAACACCATATATTTT; clone_size: NA; j_call: TRBJ1-3; d_call: NA; cdr3_length: 14; v_call: TRBV15
cdr3_aa: CSVGERRALYEQYF; cdr3_nt: TGCAGCGTTGGGGAGAGACGGGCCCTATACGAGCAGTACTTC; clone_size: NA; j_call: TRBJ2-7; d_call: NA; cdr3_length: 14; v_call: TRBV29-1
cdr3_aa: CASSERGDSYEQYF; cdr3_nt: TGTGCCAGCAGTGAGCGGGGGGACTCCTACGAGCAGTACTTC; clone_size: NA; j_call: TRBJ2-7; d_call: TRBD2; cdr3_length: 14; v_call: TRBV2
cdr3_aa: CASSPFGHSTDTQYF; cdr3_nt: TGTGCCAGCAGCCCCTTCGGGCATTCCACAGATACGCAGTATTTT; clone_size: NA; j_call: TRBJ2-3; d_call: NA; cdr3_length: 15; v_call: TRBV7-2
cdr3_aa: CASSFVGGSDYGYTF; cdr3_nt: TGTGCCAGCAGCTTCGTAGGGGGCTCAGACTATGGCTACACCTTC; clone_size: NA; j_call: TRBJ1-2; d_call: TRBD1; cdr3_length: 15; v_call: TRBV5-8